A single sample is the source of the 11 T cell receptor beta chains below, sequenced in a study of shared clonotypes between healthy human individuals. CD8 cells regarded as naive lacked CD45RO, were positively chosen for CCR7, and omitted terminally differentiated effector memory CD45RA+ cells. TCRdb keeps only in-frame clones here, not all; method: immunoSEQ multiplex PCR. Here the sample spans around 1.9 million clones, about 92% being singletons. Sequences were obtained from naive CD8+ T cells from PBMCs. These TCRs come from a young man in good health. Some clones in this sample may be carry-over from other donors' samples.

This clone was detected only a few times. The chain combines TRBV25-1 with TRBJ1-1; D call uncertain. From germline, CDR1 is MGHDK and CDR2 SYGVNS. Trimming took 1 base from V and 8 from J, leaving 11 bases between them. This CDR3 has 13 residues. This CDR3 reads CASSESGSREAFF. The CDR3 DNA sequence: TGTGCCAGCAGTGAATCGGGATCCAGGGAAGCTTTCTTT.

This clone has more than one count but fewer than ten. The CDR3 reads CASSLGTSNQPQHF. The CDR3 coding sequence is TGTGCCAGCAGCTTGGGAACAAGCAATCAGCCCCAGCATTTT. This chain connects TRBV5-6 to TRBJ1-5; no clear D. V dropped 0 bases and J dropped 1 base, with 5 bases sitting between them. CDR1 is SGHDT, CDR2 YYEEEE, per germline. This CDR3 is built from 14 residues.

The V gene is TRBV28, the J gene TRBJ2-5, with a possible D match to TRBD2 (5 bases). This CDR3 contains 15 residues. Germline CDR1 is MDHEN and CDR2 is SYDVKM. The V end was cut by 6 bases, the J end by 1 base, with 15 bases between. The CDR3 region has the DNA TGTGCCAGCAGCCCCGAGGGCAGACTCCAAGAGACCCAGTACTTC. The encoded protein is CASSPEGRLQETQYF.

The table lists this clone with a count of one. This rearrangement joins TRBV5-5 to TRBJ2-1; D uncertain. The CDR3 loop spans 14 amino acids. Germline assignment: CDR1 SGHKS and CDR2 YYEKEE (reference sequence). Trimming removed 3 bases at V and 0 bases at J, with 7 bases between. The CDR3 sequence is CASSWTVSYNEQFF. The CDR3 nucleotides read TGTGCCAGCAGCTGGACGGTCTCCTACAATGAGCAGTTCTTC.

J is TRBJ2-1 and V is TRBV11-2; TRBD2 matches 13 bases. V was clipped by 5 bases and J by 10 bases; unmatched bases: 11. There are 16 residues in the CDR3. The germline CDR1 and CDR2 sequences are SGHAT and FQNNGV. CDR3 protein: CASSRNGLAGVAEQFF. CDR3 nucleotide sequence: TGTGCCAGCAGCCGAAACGGACTAGCGGGAGTGGCGGAGCAGTTCTTC. Using reference TRBV11-2 and TRBJ2-1 for the parts outside the CDR3, the full variable domain is EAGVAQSPRYKIIEKRQSVAFWCNPISGHATLYWYQQILGQGPKLLIQFQNNGVVDDSQLPKDRFSAERLKGVDSTLKIQPAKLEDSAVYLCASSRNGLAGVAEQFFGPGTRLTVL.

This rearrangement joins TRBV5-1 to TRBJ1-1; D is possibly TRBD1 (5 bases). V lost 0 bases, J lost 4 bases, and 10 bases lay in between. Germline CDR1 and CDR2: SGHRS and YFSETQ. The CDR3 is 14 residues long. CDR3 in amino acids: CASSLVDMATEAFF. The DNA of the CDR3 is TGCGCCAGCAGCTTGGTGGACATGGCCACTGAAGCTTTCTTT.

The gene calls are TRBV11-2 and TRBJ1-5; D not certain. The germline V and J ends were trimmed by 0 bases and 6 bases, with 12 bases remaining between them. The CDR3 loop spans 15 amino acids. Germline-derived CDR1 and CDR2 are SGHAT and FQNNGV. The DNA of the CDR3 is TGTGCCAGCAGCTTAGATCCCGGGAGTGGTCAGCCCCAGCATTTT. This codes for CASSLDPGSGQPQHF.

The chain carries TRBV5-8 and TRBJ2-5; no firm D call. Germline CDR1 is SGHTS and CDR2 is YDEGEE. Trimming left V 2 bases short and J 5 bases short, with 7 bases between. CDR3 length: 12 residues. The CDR3: CASSLRSETQYF. The CDR3 DNA reads TGTGCCAGCAGCTTAAGGAGCGAGACCCAGTACTTC.

V gene TRBV28 combines with J gene TRBJ2-2, with 8 bases matching TRBD2. The CDR3 has 16 residues. Germline CDR1 reads MDHEN; CDR2 reads SYDVKM. The V segment lost 7 bases and the J segment 4 bases; nucleotides outside the gene matches: 11. The CDR3 bases are TGTGCCAGCACCCCACCCGGGACTAGAGGCACCGGGGAGCTGTTTTTT. It yields the protein CASTPPGTRGTGELFF.

This chain uses TRBV7-9 with TRBJ2-7; maybe TRBD1 (5 bases). The V gene's germline CDR1 is SEHNR and CDR2 FQNEAQ (reference sequence). Trimming cost V 5 bases and J 1 base, with 15 bases left between them. CDR3 length: 15 residues. Here the CDR3 reads CASSPMHRNSYEQYF. CDR3 DNA sequence: TGTGCCAGCAGCCCCATGCACAGGAATTCCTACGAGCAGTACTTC.

V is TRBV27 and J is TRBJ2-1; TRBD2 is a possible D gene (6 bases). Per the germline V gene, CDR1 is MNHEY and CDR2 is SMNVEV (reference sequence). CDR3 length: 15 amino acids. V was shortened by 4 bases and J by 3 bases, with 13 bases between the two germline ends. The CDR3 loop reads CASSSRGPDYNEQFF. In DNA form, the CDR3 reads TGTGCCAGCAGTTCGCGGGGACCTGACTACAATGAGCAGTTCTTC.